The T cell receptor (beta chain) described here comes from a study of metastatic and nonmetastatic thyroid tumors. The study's findings and limits: According to reports, the diversity of TCR beta was significantly higher in malignant thyroid tumors than in benign nodules, and this held in both blood and tumor samples.

Nobody among the patients had been given any treatment before thyroid surgery. Authors' methods: The study took CDR3 differences across clinicopathological groups and made a distant-metastasis classifier for papillary thyroid cancer from them. MiXCR re-clonotyped the PCR reads for TCRdb. What appears here as the V and J calls and clone size reflects TCRdb's work, not the paper's. Of some 18,000 clones in the sample, under 25% were seen once. Many counts were recorded for this clone. Its antigen remains unknown. In germline, CDR1 is MDHEN, CDR2 SYDVKM. The ends lost 6 bases at V and 4 bases at J; junction bases unmatched: 21. The CDR3 is made up of 19 amino acids.

The rearrangement uses TRBV28 and TRBJ2-5, with TRBD2 identical over 9 bases. The clonotype originates from a male donor with papillary thyroid cancer or a benign thyroid nodule (not recorded which). Some clones in this sample may be carry-over from other donors' samples. Sample: tumor tissue. In nucleotides, the CDR3 is TGTGCCAGCAGCCGCACAGGGGTGATAGCGGGAGTTTTAGGAGAGACCCAGTACTTC. The encoded protein is CASSRTGVIAGVLGETQYF. The whole variable domain, filled in from reference TRBV28 and TRBJ2-5, reads DVKVTQSSRYLVKRTGEKVFLECVQDMDHENMFWYRQDPGLGLRLIYFSYDVKMKEKGDIPEGYSVSREKKERFSLILESASTNQTSMYLCASSRTGVIAGVLGETQYFGPGTRLLVL.